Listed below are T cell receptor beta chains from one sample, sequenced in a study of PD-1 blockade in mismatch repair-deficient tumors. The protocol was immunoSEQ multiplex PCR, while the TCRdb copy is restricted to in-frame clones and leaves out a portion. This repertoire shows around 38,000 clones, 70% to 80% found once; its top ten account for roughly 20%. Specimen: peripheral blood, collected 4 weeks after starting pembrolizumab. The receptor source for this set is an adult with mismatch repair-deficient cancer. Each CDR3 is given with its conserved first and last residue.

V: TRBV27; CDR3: CASSLSRGTNEKLFF
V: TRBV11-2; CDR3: CASSSRYVATKPGDNEQFF
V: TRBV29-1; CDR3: CSVGISTGNNEKLFF
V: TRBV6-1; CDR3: CASSERASGSYEQYF
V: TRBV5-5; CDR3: CASSPGQGPDTQYF
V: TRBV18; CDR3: CASSPSGLTTEAFF
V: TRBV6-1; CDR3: CASSLTPENEQFF
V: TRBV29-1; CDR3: CSGSPGLGGELFF
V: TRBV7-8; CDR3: CASSLSGTGGTDTDTQYF
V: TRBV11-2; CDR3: CASSLKQPANYGYTF
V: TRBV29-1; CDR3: CSVDTLRGYTF
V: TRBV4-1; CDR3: CASSQDDNEQFF
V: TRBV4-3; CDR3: CASSQGREWETQYF
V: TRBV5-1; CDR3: CASSSGANTGELFF
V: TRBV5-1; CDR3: CASSLDRGLYNEQFF
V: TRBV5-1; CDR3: CASSWDGQGATDTQYF
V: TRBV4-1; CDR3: CASSQFRVEKLFF
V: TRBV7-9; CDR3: CASSSSTTGTNTEAFF
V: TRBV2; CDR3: CASRDYRGGNEQFF
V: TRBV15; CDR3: CATSRNYLAGHTGELFF
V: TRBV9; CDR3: CASSLRLAGGAYNEQFF
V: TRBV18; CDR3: CASSPGLAGVEQYF
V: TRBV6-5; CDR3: CASSADRGEEKLFF
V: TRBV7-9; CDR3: CASSLEEGKRQGSYEQYF
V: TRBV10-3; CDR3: CATRDVQGSSTEAFF
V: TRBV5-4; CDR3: CASSLEAGLGYNEQFF
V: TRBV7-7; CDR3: CASSEGEVGTPYEQYF
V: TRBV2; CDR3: CASSFISGRAGTQYF
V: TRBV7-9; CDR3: CASSFYSGLEVYEQYF
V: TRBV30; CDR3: CAWSIERETQYF
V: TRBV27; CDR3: CASSLAGGAGQFF
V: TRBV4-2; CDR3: CASSPQDGGSETQYF
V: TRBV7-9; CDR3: CASSLVQGMATQYF
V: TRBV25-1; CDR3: CASSEKTGEGYEQYF
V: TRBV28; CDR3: CASSFMDRQPQHF
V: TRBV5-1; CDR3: CASSFIREPYQETQYF
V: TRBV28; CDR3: CASSLLLAGGFTGELFF
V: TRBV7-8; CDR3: CASSFDPTRQHSYEQYF
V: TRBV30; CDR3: CAGGQYNEQFF
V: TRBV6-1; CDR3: CASSEGGSYNEQFF
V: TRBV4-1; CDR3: CASSQFSGHNYEQYF